These 32 T cell receptor beta chains originate from one sample sequenced in a study of identical twins. TCRdb processed the 5' RACE reads anew with MiXCR; each CDR3 protein has one entry. The sample has some 590,000 distinct CDR3 sequences, approximately 9.6% seen once; the top ten hold roughly 3%. These sequences were also reported in another study, on yellow fever vaccine responses in identical twins.

Sequencing used PBMCs. Every receptor here comes from a woman aged 18-35 years in good health.

This clonotype was seen a few times. This rearrangement joins TRBV15 to TRBJ1-4; 7 bases are a match to TRBD1. From germline, CDR1 is LNHNV and CDR2 YYDKDF (reference sequence). The ends lost 5 bases at V and 8 bases at J; junction bases unmatched: 8. The CDR3 has 14 amino acids. The DNA of the CDR3 is TGTGCCACCAGCGGACGACAGGGTTGGGAAAAACTGTTTTTT. This translates into CATSGRQGWEKLFF.

This clonotype was seen a handful of times. The V call is TRBV15, the J call TRBJ2-6, with 7 nucleotides matching TRBD1. Germline V gene data show CDR1 as LNHNV and CDR2 as YYDKDF (reference sequence). The CDR3 covers 17 residues. Trimming at V came to 5 bases and at J to 4 bases, leaving 11 bases not matched to a gene. The CDR3 nucleotides read TGTGCCACCAGCCTTGCTTCAGGGGGTAAGGGGGCCAACGTCCTGACTTTC. Translation gives CATSLASGGKGANVLTF.

The V and J genes are TRBV20-1 and TRBJ2-4, with D unresolved. The CDR3 consists of 13 residues. The germline CDR1 and CDR2 sequences are DFQATT and SNEGSKA (reference sequence). V was shortened by 2 bases and J by 3 bases, with 8 bases between the two germline ends. The CDR3 DNA reads TGCAGTGCTAGATCGGCGGACAAAAACATTCAGTACTTC. This translates into CSARSADKNIQYF.

This clonotype occurred a few times. The chain carries TRBV9 and TRBJ2-1; a possible D gene is TRBD2 (5 bases). The CDR3 consists of 16 residues. Per germline, CDR1 SGDLS and CDR2 YYNGEE. V was trimmed by 4 bases and J by 2 bases, leaving 16 bases between them. For the CDR3, the DNA is TGTGCCAGCAGCATAGGACTCAATTCCCCCTACAATGAGCAGTTCTTC. Protein product: CASSIGLNSPYNEQFF.

This clonotype appeared a few times. V gene TRBV29-1 combines with J gene TRBJ1-1, with a weak D call TRBD1 (6 bases). Trimming took off 4 bases at V and 0 bases at J, with 9 bases between the two ends. The CDR3 contains 13 residues. Germline V gives CDR1 SQVTM, CDR2 ANQGSEA. CDR3 in amino acids: CSVVNRVNTEAFF. The DNA of the CDR3 is TGCAGCGTTGTAAACAGGGTGAACACTGAAGCTTTCTTT. Full variable domain (rest looked up from reference TRBV29-1 and TRBJ1-1): SAVISQKPSRDICQRGTSLTIQCQVDSQVTMMFWYRQQPGQSLTLIATANQGSEATYESGFVIDKFPISRPNLTFSTLTVSNMSPEDSSIYLCSVVNRVNTEAFFGQGTRLTVV.

The chain has TRBV10-3 and TRBJ2-2; D is possibly TRBD1 (6 bases). The CDR3 has 15 amino acids. Trimming cost V 2 bases and J 6 bases, with 13 bases left between them. Looked up from germline, CDR1 is ENHRY and CDR2 is SYGVKD. CDR3 loop: CAISEDRQSAGELFF. The CDR3 DNA is TGTGCCATCAGTGAGGACAGGCAAAGCGCCGGGGAGCTGTTTTTT.

This clonotype was detected a few times. J is TRBJ2-2 and V is TRBV20-1, with D perhaps matching TRBD1 (6 bases). This CDR3 is built from 15 residues. Trimming cost V 0 bases and J 7 bases, with 15 bases left between them. CDR1 and CDR2 from the germline V gene are DFQATT and SNEGSKA (reference sequence). For the CDR3, the DNA is TGCAGTGCTAGAGATGCAGGGGCGGACGGCGGGGAGCTGTTTTTT. Residues: CSARDAGADGGELFF.

The rearrangement links TRBV28 to TRBJ2-6; D is unresolved. V gave up 2 bases and J gave up 1 base, with 6 bases separating them. The CDR3 has 15 residues. Per the germline V gene, CDR1 is MDHEN and CDR2 is SYDVKM. CDR3 amino acids: CASSLLASGANVLTF. CDR3 bases: TGTGCCAGCAGTTTACTTGCGTCTGGGGCCAACGTCCTGACTTTC.

The sample holds many counts of this clonotype. The V and J genes are TRBV29-1 and TRBJ2-1; tentative D call: TRBD2 (6 bases). The CDR3 extends over 15 amino acids. V gave up 3 bases and J gave up 0 bases, with 12 bases separating them. The V gene's germline CDR1 is SQVTM and CDR2 ANQGSEA. The CDR3 region has the DNA TGCAGCGTTGAGCGGGAAGCTAACTCCTACAATGAGCAGTTCTTC. Translated: CSVEREANSYNEQFF.

In this sample, this clonotype turned up many times. The chain links TRBV7-9 to TRBJ2-1; D not resolved. This CDR3 spans 13 amino acids. V was clipped by 6 bases and J by 6 bases, with 12 bases between them. CDR1 and CDR2 from the germline V gene are SEHNR and FQNEAQ (reference sequence). CDR3 amino acids: CASRPILLNEQFF. The CDR3 coding sequence is TGTGCCAGCAGACCCATCCTCCTCAATGAGCAGTTCTTC.

This clonotype has more than one count but fewer than ten. The chain combines TRBV7-6 with TRBJ2-1, with no clear D. The germline V and J ends were trimmed by 4 bases and 4 bases, with 5 bases remaining between them. This CDR3 comprises 12 residues. The germline CDR1 and CDR2 sequences are SGHVS and FNYEAQ. The CDR3 sequence is CASSYKYNEQFF. The CDR3 DNA is TGTGCCAGCAGCTACAAGTACAATGAGCAGTTCTTC.

The genes are TRBV5-1 and TRBJ1-1; D remains ambiguous. Trimming took 2 bases from V and 1 from J, leaving 12 bases between them. This CDR3 has 15 residues. The germline CDR1 and CDR2 sequences are SGHRS and YFSETQ. CDR3 amino acids: CASSFLGLANTEAFF. CDR3 in DNA: TGCGCCAGCAGCTTCCTGGGTCTCGCGAACACTGAAGCTTTCTTT.

The CDR3 DNA follows: TGTGCCAGCAGCCAAGGGGTAGCGGGGGCTCAAGAGACCCAGTACTTC. It codes for CASSQGVAGAQETQYF. The chain couples TRBV4-2 to TRBJ2-5; 9 nucleotides agree with TRBD2. The CDR3 runs to 16 residues. The germline V gene has CDR1 LGHNA and CDR2 YNFKEQ. The V gene end was trimmed by 1 base and the J gene end by 2 bases; junction bases not matched to a gene: 5.

The V gene is TRBV7-9, the J gene TRBJ2-7, with D unresolved. The CDR3 covers 13 residues. V dropped 5 bases and J dropped 3 bases, with 11 bases sitting between them. Germline values: CDR1 SEHNR, CDR2 FQNEAQ (reference sequence). CDR3 protein: CASSPAAHYEQYF. DNA of the CDR3: TGTGCCAGCAGCCCCGCCGCCCACTACGAGCAGTACTTC.

This clonotype was picked up many times. The chain has TRBV5-1 and TRBJ2-3, with 10 bases lining up with TRBD2. CDR3 size: 16 residues. The germline V gene encodes CDR1 SGHRS and CDR2 YFSETQ. The trim removed 1 base at V and 2 bases at J, leaving 4 bases unmatched. The CDR3 is CASSLTSGTPTDTQYF. As DNA, the CDR3 is TGCGCCAGCAGCTTGACTAGCGGGACCCCCACAGATACGCAGTATTTT.

This clonotype was seen repeatedly, ten times or more. The V gene is TRBV7-2, the J gene TRBJ2-1; D may be TRBD2 (5 bases). This CDR3 has 15 residues. Germline CDR1 and CDR2: SGHTA and FQGNSA. Trimming took 2 bases from V and 7 from J, leaving 15 bases between them. In DNA form, the CDR3 reads TGTGCCAGCAGCTTACGACATCGGGAAGGGAATGAGCAGTTCTTC. Residues: CASSLRHREGNEQFF.

This clonotype has just a few counts. The rearrangement joins TRBV7-9 to TRBJ1-2; 9 nucleotides match TRBD1. This CDR3 has 16 residues. The germline gives CDR1 SEHNR, CDR2 FQNEAQ (reference sequence). Trimming took 5 bases from V and 5 from J; bases not matched to a gene: 12. The CDR3: CASSAPTGQGTYGYTF. The CDR3 DNA reads TGTGCCAGCAGCGCCCCCACGGGACAGGGAACATATGGCTACACCTTC.

This clonotype was seen more than once but under ten times. This chain connects TRBV20-1 to TRBJ2-1, with D tentatively TRBD1 or TRBD2 (6 bases each). This CDR3 is 14 amino acids long. The germline V and J ends were trimmed by 4 bases and 4 bases, with 14 bases remaining between them. The germline V gene encodes CDR1 DFQATT and CDR2 SNEGSKA (reference sequence). Here the CDR3 DNA reads TGCAGTGCTAAAGGGGGGATGAAATACAATGAGCAGTTCTTC. Encoded protein: CSAKGGMKYNEQFF.

In its sample, this clonotype was seen a few times. The chain combines TRBV9 with TRBJ1-1; the D gene is possibly TRBD1 (5 bases). The CDR3 runs to 13 residues. The V gene's germline CDR1 is SGDLS and CDR2 YYNGEE. V was pared by 3 bases and J by 6 bases, with 12 bases between. The CDR3 is CASSGGTESEAFF. The CDR3 DNA reads TGTGCCAGCAGCGGGGGGACGGAGTCTGAAGCTTTCTTT. The variable domain in full, completed from reference TRBV9 and TRBJ1-1, reads DSGVTQTPKHLITATGQRVTLRCSPRSGDLSVYWYQQSLDQGLQFLIQYYNGEERAKGNILERFSAQQFPDLHSELNLSSLELGDSALYFCASSGGTESEAFFGQGTRLTVV.

This clonotype was observed a few times. The genes are TRBV2 and TRBJ2-7, with 14 positions matching TRBD2. The CDR3 length is 15 residues. Unmatched junction bases numbered 7, after V lost 6 bases and J lost 6 bases. CDR1 is SNHLY and CDR2 is FYNNEI in the germline V gene. In nucleotides, the CDR3 is TGTGCCAGCAGGGTGACTAGCGGGGGGGAAGGCGAGCAGTACTTC. Translated: CASRVTSGGEGEQYF.

Turning to this clonotype: At one end the junction does not follow the germline gene, possibly because of a read error. J is TRBJ2-5 and V is TRBV3-1; a possible D gene is TRBD2 (5 bases). There are 18 residues in the CDR3. Germline-derived CDR1 and CDR2 are LGHDT and YNNKEL (reference sequence). The CDR3 DNA reads as TGTACCAGCAGTCCTAGGCCTCCCTCCGGACTTGCCCAAGAGACCCAGTACTTC. It codes for CTSSPRPPSGLAQETQYF.

There are many counts of this clonotype. J is TRBJ2-3 and V is TRBV28; 10 bases fit TRBD2. Germline V CDR1 and CDR2: MDHEN, SYDVKM. The CDR3 has 15 amino acids. Trimming removed 8 bases from V and 0 bases from J; junction bases left unmatched: 5. The CDR3 DNA follows: TGTGCCAGCTTAGCGGGAGGCTGGAGCACAGATACGCAGTATTTT. This sequence encodes CASLAGGWSTDTQYF.

The chain couples TRBV7-9 to TRBJ2-7; D remains ambiguous. CDR1 is SEHNR and CDR2 is FQNEAQ in the germline V gene (reference sequence). The V end lost 3 bases, the J end lost 2 bases, and 11 bases lay between the germline ends. This CDR3 comprises 14 residues. In nucleotides, the CDR3 is TGTGCCAGCAGCTTTCTGCTGGGTCCCTACGAGCAGTACTTC. Its translation is CASSFLLGPYEQYF. Variable domain in full (rest from reference TRBV7-9 and TRBJ2-7): DTGVSQNPRHKITKRGQNVTFRCDPISEHNRLYWYRQTLGQGPEFLTYFQNEAQLEKSRLLSDRFSAERPKGSFSTLEIQRTEQGDSAMYLCASSFLLGPYEQYFGPGTRLTVT.

J is TRBJ2-1 and V is TRBV25-1; D is unresolved. The ends were cut back, 3 bases at V and 6 bases at J, with 12 bases in the middle. Germline CDR1 reads MGHDK; CDR2 reads SYGVNS. This CDR3 contains 14 residues. This chain's CDR3 is CASSEARKTNEQFF. In nucleotides, the CDR3 is TGTGCCAGCAGTGAGGCTAGAAAGACCAATGAGCAGTTCTTC.

This clonotype was detected many times. V gene TRBV20-1 combines with J gene TRBJ2-7, with a possible D match to TRBD2 (5 bases). CDR3 size: 13 residues. Germline V lookup: CDR1 DFQATT, CDR2 SNEGSKA (reference sequence). The V end lost 6 bases, the J end lost 0 bases, and 12 bases lay between the germline ends. In nucleotides, the CDR3 is TGCAGTGCCAACGGACTGAGCTCCTACGAGCAGTACTTC. The encoded protein is CSANGLSSYEQYF.

Notes on this clonotype: This may come from a read error, since a much larger clone is one base off. V is TRBV20-1 and J is TRBJ2-3; D may be TRBD1 (6 bases). This CDR3 comprises 15 residues. Germline V gives CDR1 DFQATT, CDR2 SNEGSKA (reference sequence). CDR3 residues: CCAHNRVRDTDTQYF. CDR3 sequence (DNA): TGCTGTGCTCACAACAGGGTCAGGGACACAGATACGCAGTATTTT.

In this sample, this clonotype turned up many times. V is TRBV3-1 and J is TRBJ2-7, with TRBD2 as a possible D gene (5 bases). From germline, CDR1 is LGHDT and CDR2 YNNKEL (reference sequence). Trimming left V 1 base short and J 3 bases short, with 7 bases between. This CDR3 has 13 residues. The CDR3: CASSQGLYYEQYF. The CDR3 nucleotides read TGTGCCAGCAGCCAAGGACTATACTACGAGCAGTACTTC.

The table lists this clonotype with a few counts. The chain couples TRBV20-1 to TRBJ2-4; 9 bases are a match to TRBD1. The CDR3 loop spans 14 amino acids. The J segment lost 2 bases and the V segment lost 6 bases, leaving 5 bases of the junction unmatched. Germline-derived CDR1 and CDR2 are DFQATT and SNEGSKA (reference sequence). CDR3 bases: TGCAGTGCGTGGACAGGGGAGTCCAAAAACATTCAGTACTTC. Translation gives CSAWTGESKNIQYF.

In this sample, this clonotype turned up a few times. This chain joins TRBV5-5 and TRBJ2-7, with 9 bases identical to TRBD2. The CDR3 sequence is 15 residues long. V lost 10 bases to trimming and J lost 2 bases; unmatched junction nucleotides: 13. Germline V lookup: CDR1 SGHKS, CDR2 YYEKEE (reference sequence). Written as DNA, the CDR3 is TGTGCCGACTTGGCGGGGGGGACAGCGGCCTACGAGCAGTACTTC. It yields the protein CADLAGGTAAYEQYF.

This clonotype was counted between two and nine times. J is TRBJ2-3 and V is TRBV7-9; D unclear. The CDR3 runs 16 residues. The V end was cut by 5 bases, the J end by 2 bases, with 17 bases between. Per germline, CDR1 SEHNR and CDR2 FQNEAQ (reference sequence). This CDR3 is CASSDLPVTTTDTQYF. The CDR3 bases are TGTGCCAGCAGCGACCTTCCGGTCACGACCACAGATACGCAGTATTTT.

This clonotype was seen more than once but under ten times. V usage is TRBV12-5 and J usage is TRBJ2-1, with D perhaps TRBD2 (5 bases). V lost 4 bases to trimming and J lost 5 bases, with 12 bases between them. This CDR3 contains 14 residues. Germline CDR1 reads LGHNT; CDR2 reads FRNRAP. The CDR3 protein is CASGWRTGHNEQFF. CDR3 coding DNA: TGTGCTAGTGGTTGGAGGACCGGCCACAATGAGCAGTTCTTC. Together with reference TRBV12-5 and TRBJ2-1, the CDR3 gives the full variable domain: DARVTQTPRHKVTEMGQEVTMRCQPILGHNTVFWYRQTMMQGLELLAYFRNRAPLDDSGMPKDRFSAEMPDATLATLKIQPSEPRDSAVYFCASGWRTGHNEQFFGPGTRLTVL.

The sample holds many counts of this clonotype. This chain uses TRBV12-3 or TRBV12-4 with TRBJ2-7, with 8 bases fitting TRBD1. This CDR3 comprises 13 residues. V lost 5 bases and J lost 5; bases outside the gene matches: 5. CDR3: CASSETGVHEQYF. CDR3 nucleotide sequence: TGTGCCAGCAGTGAGACAGGGGTCCACGAGCAGTACTTC.